This TCR beta chain originates from a study of blood T cells in healthy people across ages. General observations from the study: The CMV status of each donor remained undetermined, and this could have confounded shifts in expanded clonotypes.

A word on this clonotype: Its antigen remains unidentified.

The CDR3 covers 15 residues. CDR1 is SQVTM and CDR2 is ANQGSEA in the germline V gene. V lost 4 bases and J lost 3, with 18 bases in between. A second PCR, run for roughly 7 to 12 cycles, used a sample-barcoded 5' primer plus a J-beta primer mix. TCRdb fed the 5' RACE reads into MiXCR, producing one record per CDR3 protein. Of 1.8 million or so distinct CDR3 sequences listed, approximately 39% are singletons. Sequences were obtained from blood. The gene calls are TRBV29-1 and TRBJ1-2; D remains ambiguous. This clonotype was sampled from a human donor in good health. CDR3 sequence reads: CSVGRTVPADYGYTF. CDR3 nucleotide sequence: TGCAGCGTTGGCCGGACGGTCCCGGCTGACTATGGCTACACCTTC.